The rows below give T cell receptor beta chains drawn from one sample of a study of blood T cell repertoires in COVID-19. The assay was immunoSEQ multiplex PCR, and TCRdb's table has in-frame clones only and misses some. The data hold roughly 180,000 clones, with over 70% observed a single time. The sequencing input was PBMCs or T cells enriched from blood (not recorded which). The receptors shown here come from a woman aged 50 to 60 in a cohort exposed to, infected with or recovered from COVID-19 (not recorded which). Each CDR3 is given with its conserved first and last residue.

v_call,j_call,cdr3_aa
TRBV6-5,TRBJ1-2,CASSRAGTGDYGYTF
TRBV27,TRBJ2-2,CASTKGGLLSGELFF
TRBV5-1,TRBJ2-7,CASSFGTSVSYEQYF
TRBV7-9,TRBJ1-6,CASSPALLIEGSSPLHF
TRBV24-1,TRBJ2-5,CATSDPDRPETQYF
TRBV2,TRBJ2-7,CASGVEGGGSYEQYF
TRBV5-1,TRBJ1-1,CASSLYSDYTEAFF
TRBV5-5,TRBJ2-5,CASSLYGGKETQYF
TRBV20-1,TRBJ2-2,CSASGTGELFF
TRBV27,TRBJ1-5,CASSLAGGSQPQHF
TRBV7-2,TRBJ2-1,CASSVTSGSTIEQFF
TRBV11-2,TRBJ2-5,CASSSGTSGSQETQYF
TRBV7-2,TRBJ2-7,CASSFAGNYEQYF
TRBV7-2,TRBJ2-7,CASRMTGSYEQYF
TRBV6-7,TRBJ2-1,CASSYSTGQGRGHEQFF
TRBV10-3,TRBJ2-2,CAISGDYTTGELFF
TRBV6-2/TRBV6-3,TRBJ2-7,CASSDRAIEQYF
TRBV12-3/TRBV12-4,TRBJ2-7,CASSEPGLREQYF
TRBV28,TRBJ2-7,CASSLLGVGIYEQYF
TRBV7-3,TRBJ2-2,CASSFNPGVDTGELFF
TRBV29-1,TRBJ2-2,CSVVSGTGELFF
TRBV21-1,TRBJ1-5,CASTYNPGGGEGDQPQHF
TRBV7-2,TRBJ1-2,CASSLGQYGYTF
TRBV4-1,TRBJ2-3,CASSRGETRGRDTQYF
TRBV6-5,TRBJ2-3,CASILELRGGQYF
TRBV6-2/TRBV6-3,TRBJ2-1,CASSRLAGAHEQFF
TRBV9,TRBJ2-4,CASSSGQASGGIQYF
TRBV5-1,TRBJ2-5,CASSLVGTGGEETQYF
TRBV11-3,TRBJ2-1,CASSLEGGTANEQFF
TRBV7-3,TRBJ2-5,CASSVRSGEGETQYF
TRBV5-6,TRBJ2-1,CASSLLAGGPSSYNEQFF
TRBV28,TRBJ2-7,CASSPGGTGTSGQYF
TRBV20-1,TRBJ1-2,CSASIAGNYGYTF
TRBV7-3,TRBJ2-2,CASSLRGVQGGNTGELFF
TRBV21-1,TRBJ1-2,CASSNGQGADYGYTF
TRBV29-1,TRBJ1-1,CSVEGGLSTEAFF
TRBV19,TRBJ2-7,CASSPGGMGTSYEQYF
TRBV2,TRBJ1-1,CASSEGVNTEAFF
TRBV3-1/TRBV3-2,TRBJ1-2,CASSAGRIALNGYTF
TRBV19,TRBJ2-5,CASSSNGNQETQYF
TRBV7-8,TRBJ2-3,CASSLRGGGTDTQYF
TRBV5-1,TRBJ2-7,CASSLGPGGSGEQYF
TRBV5-1,TRBJ2-7,CASSLVAGASYEQYF
TRBV7-3,TRBJ2-1,CASSLGLAENEQFF
TRBV11-2,TRBJ2-4,CASSLDPGRGLDIQYF
TRBV18,TRBJ2-4,CASSSTGEAPKNIQYF
TRBV4-2,TRBJ2-7,CASSQDRGQTYEQYF
TRBV7-9,TRBJ2-7,CASSLVLREVDYEQYF
TRBV29-1,TRBJ2-3,CSVSRFAEDTQYF
TRBV24-1,TRBJ1-2,CATSDHDTGEYGYTF
TRBV19,TRBJ1-2,CASISLDRGNGYTF
TRBV7-9,TRBJ2-7,CASTPNGQGVYEQYF
TRBV30,TRBJ1-2,CAWRAGFKGYTF
TRBV19,TRBJ2-2,CASKSRGAQNTGELFF